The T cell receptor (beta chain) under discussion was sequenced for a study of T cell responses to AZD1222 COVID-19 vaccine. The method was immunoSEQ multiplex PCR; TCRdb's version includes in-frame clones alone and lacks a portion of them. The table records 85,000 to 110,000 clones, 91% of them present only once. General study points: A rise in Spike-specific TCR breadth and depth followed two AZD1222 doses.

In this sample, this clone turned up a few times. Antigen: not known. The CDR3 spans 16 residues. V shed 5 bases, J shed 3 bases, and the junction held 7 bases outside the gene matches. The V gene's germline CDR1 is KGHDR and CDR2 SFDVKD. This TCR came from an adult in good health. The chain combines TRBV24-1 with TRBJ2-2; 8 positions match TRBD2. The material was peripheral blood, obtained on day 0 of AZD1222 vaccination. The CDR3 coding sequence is TGTGCCACCAGTGGTAGCGGGATTACGGACACCGGGGAGCTGTTTTTT. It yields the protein CATSGSGITDTGELFF.